This T cell receptor beta chain was identified during a study of blood T cell repertoires in COVID-19. V shed 0 bases and J 5 bases; nucleotides not matched to a gene: 8. The CDR3 runs to 16 residues. CDR1 is SGHRS and CDR2 is YFSETQ in the germline V gene. The data were produced by immunoSEQ multiplex PCR, yet TCRdb's version contains in-frame clones alone and is incomplete. Among about 160,000 clones, roughly 88% were seen once, and the ten largest hold about 6.9%. V gene TRBV5-1 combines with J gene TRBJ2-3; TRBD2 aligns across 8 bases. The origin of this receptor is an elderly man with COVID-19, enrolled during active disease. The material sequenced was peripheral blood. The CDR3, as DNA: TGCGCCAGCAGCTTGGAAGGCGGGGGGATTGGAGATACGCAGTATTTT. Translated: CASSLEGGGIGDTQYF.